These 24 T cell receptor beta chains came from one sample sequenced in a study of blood T cell repertoires in COVID-19. Assay: immunoSEQ multiplex PCR; the TCRdb copy retains only in-frame clones and omits some. The table includes roughly 400,000 clones, around nine tenths detected once. Material for sequencing was PBMCs or T cells enriched from blood (not recorded which). These receptors were collected from a woman aged 25 to 45 who had recovered from COVID-19.

The chain carries TRBV10-3 and TRBJ1-5; 8 nucleotides align to TRBD1. Germline CDR1 is ENHRY and CDR2 is SYGVKD. The CDR3 consists of 14 residues. V lost 10 bases, J lost 4 bases, and 9 bases stayed unmatched. DNA of the CDR3: TGTGCCACCGAGGGGACAGGAGGAAATCAGCCCCAGCATTTT. It is translated as CATEGTGGNQPQHF.

V gene TRBV6-1 combines with J gene TRBJ2-7, with 8 bases fitting TRBD1. CDR3 length equals 14 residues. The germline CDR1 and CDR2 sequences are MNHNS and SASEGT. With V trimmed by 0 bases and J by 13 bases, 11 bases remained unmatched. DNA for the CDR3: TGTGCCAGCAGTGAAGCGAACCTACAGGGGGACCTCTACTTC. Its translation: CASSEANLQGDLYF.

V usage is TRBV30 and J usage is TRBJ1-1; possibly TRBD1 for D (6 bases). Per germline, CDR1 GTSNPN and CDR2 SVGIG (reference sequence). The CDR3 extends over 12 amino acids. Trimming stripped 0 bases from V and 10 bases from J, with 12 bases between. The CDR3 is CAWSVKGQLAFF. CDR3 DNA: TGTGCCTGGAGTGTCAAAGGACAGCTAGCTTTCTTT.

The chain is built from TRBV5-1 and TRBJ1-6; D gene ambiguous. V was cut by 1 base and J by 6 bases, with 11 bases left in between. The CDR3 is 15 residues long. Germline-derived CDR1 and CDR2 are SGHRS and YFSETQ. CDR3 region: CASSLNRQANSPLHF. In DNA form, the CDR3 reads TGCGCCAGCAGCTTGAATCGTCAGGCTAATTCACCCCTCCACTTT. Combining the CDR3 with reference TRBV5-1 and TRBJ1-6 gives the whole variable domain KAGVTQTPRYLIKTRGQQVTLSCSPISGHRSVSWYQQTPGQGLQFLFEYFSETQRNKGNFPGRFSGRQFSNSRSEMNVSTLELGDSALYLCASSLNRQANSPLHFGNGTRLTVT.

This clone showed up just once. The chain links TRBV7-8 to TRBJ2-1, with D possibly being TRBD1 (6 bases). There are 15 residues in the CDR3. CDR1 SGHVS and CDR2 FQNEAQ come from the germline V gene. Trimming took 0 bases from V and 9 from J, leaving 15 bases between them. CDR3 DNA sequence: TGTGCCAGCAGCTTAGCAACAGGGTTGAGTGGTGAGCAGTTCTTC. Amino acid sequence: CASSLATGLSGEQFF.

The V and J genes are TRBV5-4 and TRBJ1-2; 7 bases map to TRBD1. This CDR3 has 16 residues. Germline assignment: CDR1 SGHNT and CDR2 YYREEE (reference sequence). V shed 3 bases, J shed 2 bases, and the junction held 10 bases outside the gene matches. CDR3 nucleotide sequence: TGTGCCAGCAGCTCGTTCATCCGGACAGGAAACTATGGCTACACCTTC. This gives the protein CASSSFIRTGNYGYTF.

On this clone itself: The same CDR3 can be traced to other DNA sequences in this sample. The chain has TRBV30 and TRBJ2-3; 8 nucleotides align to TRBD2. The trim removed 0 bases at V and 6 bases at J, leaving 2 bases unmatched. The CDR3 has 13 amino acids. The germline CDR1 and CDR2 sequences are GTSNPN and SVGIG (reference sequence). CDR3 nucleotide sequence: TGTGCCTGGAGTGTACGCGGGGGGGATACGCAGTATTTT. Its translation is CAWSVRGGDTQYF. Together with reference TRBV30 and TRBJ2-3, the CDR3 gives the full variable domain: SQTIHQWPATLVQPVGSPLSLECTVEGTSNPNLYWYRQAAGRGLQLLFYSVGIGQISSEVPQNLSASRPQDRQFILSSKKLLLSDSGFYLCAWSVRGGDTQYFGPGTRLTVL.

The rearrangement joins TRBV29-1 to TRBJ2-7; 11 bases align to TRBD2. This CDR3 region has 13 residues. Unmatched junction bases numbered 7, after V lost 6 bases and J lost 6 bases. Germline CDR1 and CDR2: SQVTM and ANQGSEA. CDR3 loop: CSVILAGVAEQYF. The CDR3 nucleotides read TGCAGCGTCATACTAGCGGGAGTCGCCGAGCAGTACTTC.

The chain recombines TRBV28 with TRBJ1-1; D unresolved. Germline loops: CDR1 MDHEN, CDR2 SYDVKM. This CDR3 region has 13 residues. The V gene lost 6 bases and the J gene lost 0 bases, with 8 bases spanning the gap. The CDR3 is CASREQLNTEAFF. CDR3 nucleotides: TGTGCCAGCAGGGAGCAGCTGAACACTGAAGCTTTCTTT. The full variable domain, rest sourced from reference TRBV28 and TRBJ1-1, is DVKVTQSSRYLVKRTGEKVFLECVQDMDHENMFWYRQDPGLGLRLIYFSYDVKMKEKGDIPEGYSVSREKKERFSLILESASTNQTSMYLCASREQLNTEAFFGQGTRLTVV.

The gene calls are TRBV5-5 and TRBJ2-7, with D possibly matching TRBD1 (6 bases). The CDR3 runs 16 residues. The V gene's germline CDR1 is SGHKS and CDR2 YYEKEE (reference sequence). V lost 2 bases and J 0 bases, leaving 15 bases between the germline ends. CDR3 amino acids: CASSFSGTIASYEQYF. For the CDR3, the DNA is TGTGCCAGCAGCTTCTCCGGGACAATTGCCTCCTACGAGCAGTACTTC.

The chain couples TRBV5-4 to TRBJ2-3, with 10 nucleotides matching TRBD2. The germline CDR1 and CDR2 sequences are SGHNT and YYREEE (reference sequence). The CDR3 extends over 14 amino acids. Trimming at V came to 5 bases and at J to 1 base, leaving 1 base not matched to a gene. This chain's CDR3 is CASRSGGGTDTQYF. The CDR3 DNA reads as TGTGCCAGCAGAAGCGGGGGGGGCACAGATACGCAGTATTTT. Drawing the rest from reference TRBV5-4 and TRBJ2-3, the complete variable domain is ETGVTQSPTHLIKTRGQQVTLRCSSQSGHNTVSWYQQALGQGPQFIFQYYREEENGRGNFPPRFSGLQFPNYSSELNVNALELDDSALYLCASRSGGGTDTQYFGPGTRLTVL.

The chain is built from TRBV25-1 and TRBJ1-2; D is ambiguous. From germline, CDR1 is MGHDK and CDR2 SYGVNS. V was clipped by 7 bases and J by 1 base, with 10 bases between them. The CDR3 spans 13 residues. Written as DNA, the CDR3 is TGTGCCAGCAATTCAGATTTTAACTATGGCTACACCTTC. It is translated as CASNSDFNYGYTF.

The V call is TRBV27, the J call TRBJ2-6; the D gene is possibly TRBD2 (5 bases). Germline V gene lookup returns CDR1 MNHEY and CDR2 SMNVEV (reference sequence). The CDR3 is 15 residues long. V gave up 2 bases and J gave up 1 base, with 6 bases separating them. This CDR3 reads CASSLRGSGANVLTF. The CDR3 DNA reads TGTGCCAGCAGTTTACGAGGGTCTGGGGCCAACGTCCTGACTTTC.

This chain joins TRBV5-1 and TRBJ2-3; 8 positions match TRBD1. CDR3 size: 14 residues. V lost 4 bases to trimming and J lost 5 bases; unmatched junction nucleotides: 6. Germline assignment: CDR1 SGHRS and CDR2 YFSETQ. The CDR3 protein is CASSPGTGGDTQYF. The CDR3 region has the DNA TGCGCCAGCAGCCCAGGGACAGGCGGAGATACGCAGTATTTT.

The CDR3 DNA follows: TGTGCCAGTAGGGGGGGGACGAGGGAGCAGTTCTTC. Translation: CASRGGTREQFF. The chain couples TRBV19 to TRBJ2-1; 7 bases align to TRBD2. The CDR3 has 12 amino acids. The junction had 6 bases not matched to a gene; V was cut back by 6 bases and J by 10 bases. In germline, CDR1 is LNHDA, CDR2 SQIVND (reference sequence).

The genes are TRBV7-2 and TRBJ2-1, with a tentative D call TRBD2 (5 bases). CDR1 and CDR2 from the germline V gene are SGHTA and FQGNSA. V lost 2 bases and J lost 0, with 11 bases in between. CDR3 size: 16 residues. CDR3 DNA: TGTGCCAGCAGCTTATATACTAGGGTCTCCTACAATGAGCAGTTCTTC. Translated, it gives CASSLYTRVSYNEQFF.

V and J are TRBV9 and TRBJ2-1, with a possible D match to TRBD1 (5 bases). This CDR3 spans 14 amino acids. Trimming removed 4 bases at V and 4 bases at J, with 12 bases between. Germline V gives CDR1 SGDLS, CDR2 YYNGEE. Written as DNA, the CDR3 is TGTGCCAGCAGCTTCAGGGAAGGGTACAATGAGCAGTTCTTC. Translation: CASSFREGYNEQFF.

The chain links TRBV6-5 to TRBJ1-2; a weak D match, TRBD1 (5 bases). Germline V CDR1 and CDR2: MNHEY, SVGAGI. This CDR3 contains 12 residues. Trimming removed 6 bases at V and 4 bases at J, with 9 bases between. The CDR3 DNA is TGTGCCAGCAGGGGACTGAGCTATGGCTACACCTTC. This gives the protein CASRGLSYGYTF.

V and J are TRBV24-1 and TRBJ2-1, with 7 bases aligning to TRBD2. Unmatched junction bases numbered 8, after V lost 1 base and J lost 0 bases. Germline CDR1 is KGHDR and CDR2 is SFDVKD. The CDR3 sequence is 18 residues long. CDR3 residues: CATSDFGGRESSYNEQFF. CDR3 nucleotides: TGTGCCACCAGTGATTTCGGCGGGCGGGAGAGCTCCTACAATGAGCAGTTCTTC.

This rearrangement joins TRBV3-1 (or the pseudogene TRBV3-2) to TRBJ1-5, with 8 bases aligning to TRBD1. Germline V gene data show CDR1 as LGHDT and CDR2 as YNNKEL (reference sequence). V dropped 4 bases and J dropped 6; count of bases not matched to a gene: 8. CDR3 length: 15 residues. Here the CDR3 reads CASSPGRGQGQPQHF. DNA of the CDR3: TGTGCCAGCAGCCCCGGCAGGGGGCAGGGTCAGCCCCAGCATTTT.

The rearrangement joins TRBV29-1 to TRBJ1-2, with TRBD1 as a possible D gene (6 bases). The germline gives CDR1 SQVTM, CDR2 ANQGSEA. V shed 5 bases and J shed 8 bases, with 18 bases lying between them. This CDR3 has 13 amino acids. The CDR3 sequence: CSVNTGLSNGYTF. CDR3 bases: TGCAGCGTTAACACAGGGTTATCCAACGGCTACACCTTC. The full variable domain, with the rest looked up from reference TRBV29-1 and TRBJ1-2, is SAVISQKPSRDICQRGTSLTIQCQVDSQVTMMFWYRQQPGQSLTLIATANQGSEATYESGFVIDKFPISRPNLTFSTLTVSNMSPEDSSIYLCSVNTGLSNGYTFGSGTRLTVV.

This clone was counted between two and nine times. The gene calls are TRBV12-3 or TRBV12-4 and TRBJ2-7, with D uncertain. The V and J ends lost 4 bases and 8 bases respectively, with 9 bases between them. The CDR3 loop spans 11 amino acids. DNA of the CDR3: TGTGCCAGCAGTTCAATCATCCAGCAGTACTTC. This sequence encodes CASSSIIQQYF.

The rearrangement joins TRBV12-3 or TRBV12-4 to TRBJ1-5, with TRBD1 identical over 8 bases. This CDR3 is built from 13 residues. J lost 2 bases, V lost 7 bases, and 1 base had no gene match. The CDR3 here is CASTTGGNQPQHF. Written as DNA, the CDR3 is TGTGCCAGCACGACAGGGGGCAATCAGCCCCAGCATTTT.

The V gene is TRBV5-8, the J gene TRBJ2-5; weak D call: TRBD2 (6 bases). Germline CDR1 reads SGHTS; CDR2 reads YDEGEE. This CDR3 is built from 13 residues. The ends were cut back, 6 bases at V and 3 bases at J, with 12 bases in the middle. CDR3 coding DNA: TGTGCCAGCAAACTAGCAGCTGAAGAGACCCAGTACTTC. Translation: CASKLAAEETQYF.